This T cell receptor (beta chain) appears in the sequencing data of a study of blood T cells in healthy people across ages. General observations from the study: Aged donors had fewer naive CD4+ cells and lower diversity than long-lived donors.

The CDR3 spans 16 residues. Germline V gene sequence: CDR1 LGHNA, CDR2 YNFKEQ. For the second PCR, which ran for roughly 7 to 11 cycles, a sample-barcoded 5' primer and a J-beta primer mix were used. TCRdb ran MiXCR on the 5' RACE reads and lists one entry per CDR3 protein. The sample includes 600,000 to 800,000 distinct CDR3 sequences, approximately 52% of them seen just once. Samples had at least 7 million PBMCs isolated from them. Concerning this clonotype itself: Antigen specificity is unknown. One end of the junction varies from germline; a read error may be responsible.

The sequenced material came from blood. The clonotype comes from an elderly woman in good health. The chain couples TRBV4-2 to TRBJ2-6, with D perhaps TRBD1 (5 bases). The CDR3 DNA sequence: TGTGCCAGCAGCCAAGATTCAGGGTCTGGGGCCAACGCCCTGACTTTC. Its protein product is CASSQDSGSGANALTF.